This TCR beta chain was found in a study of blood T cell repertoires in COVID-19. Study summary: Spain, Italy and the United States supplied samples that represented acute and convalescent COVID-19.

Generated by immunoSEQ multiplex PCR, the TCRdb table keeps only in-frame clones and is missing some. This sample has fewer than 250,000 clones, with approximately 83% found just once. The sequenced sample was PBMCs or T cells enriched from blood (not recorded which). This sequence was found in a woman aged 40 to 50 with acute COVID-19.

The chain's CDR3 is CASSFGTSQETQYF. CDR3 coding DNA: TGTGCCAGCAGCTTCGGGACTAGTCAAGAGACCCAGTACTTC. The rearrangement uses TRBV7-9 and TRBJ2-5; 8 bases map to TRBD2. Trimming removed 3 bases from V and 2 bases from J; junction bases left unmatched: 2. Per the germline V gene, CDR1 is SEHNR and CDR2 is FQNEAQ (reference sequence). This CDR3 contains 14 residues.